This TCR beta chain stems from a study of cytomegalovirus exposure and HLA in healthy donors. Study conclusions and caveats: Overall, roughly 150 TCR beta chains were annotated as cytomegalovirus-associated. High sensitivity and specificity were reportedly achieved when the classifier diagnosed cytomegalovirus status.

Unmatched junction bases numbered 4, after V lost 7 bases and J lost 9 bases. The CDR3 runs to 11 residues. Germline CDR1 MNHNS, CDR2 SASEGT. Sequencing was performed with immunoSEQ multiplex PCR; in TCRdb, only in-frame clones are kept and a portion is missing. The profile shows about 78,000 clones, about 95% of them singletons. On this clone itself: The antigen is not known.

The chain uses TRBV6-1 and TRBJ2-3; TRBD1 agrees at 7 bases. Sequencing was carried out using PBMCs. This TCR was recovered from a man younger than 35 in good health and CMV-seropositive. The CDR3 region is CASNSRGTQYF. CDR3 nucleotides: TGTGCCAGCAATAGCAGGGGGACGCAGTATTTT.